This T cell receptor (beta chain) emerged from a study of T-cell reconstitution after alpha-beta-depleted transplantation in children. Study-wide points: Day-60 TCRbeta diversity that was high in some patients was derived from surviving recipient T cells and thymic progenitors. A year had passed since transplant, and T-cell counts and diversity by then came mostly from newly produced T cells. In patients about two months after transplant, alpha-beta T cells reportedly arose from several hundred expanded graft clones.

This clonotype was found a few times. What it recognizes is unknown. TCRbeta library preparation incorporated unique molecular identifiers. From the PCR reads, TCRdb called clonotypes with MiXCR, one entry per CDR3 protein. The table shows hundreds of thousands of distinct CDR3 sequences, with roughly 13% occurring only once. Source: PBMCs, mostly from graft donor cells, taken 360 days after TCRalphabeta/CD19-depleted stem cell transplant. This clonotype was obtained from a male patient younger than 18 who had a stem cell transplant for acute myeloid leukemia, so the T cells may come from the graft donor.

The CDR3, as DNA: TGCGCCAGCAGCAGGGGCAGTTTAAGGGAAGAGCAGTACTTC. This gives the protein CASSRGSLREEQYF. The chain combines TRBV5-1 with TRBJ2-7; the D gene is possibly TRBD1 (5 bases). Trimming removed 4 bases at V and 7 bases at J, with 18 bases between. The CDR3 loop spans 14 amino acids. CDR1 is SGHRS and CDR2 is YFSETQ in the germline V gene.